This TCR beta chain was obtained from a study of identical twins. Regarding the study as a whole: Rather than following the same donors, the conclusions depended on cross-sectional statistical analysis. The degree of excess twin sharing was weaker in beta out-of-frame sequences.

Regarding this clonotype: Its antigen is as yet unknown.

Only healthy Caucasians were included as donors. The CDR3 runs 16 residues. The ends lost 5 bases at V and 9 bases at J; junction bases unmatched: 9. Germline CDR1 is SGHAT and CDR2 is FQDESV (reference sequence). Template switching added a universal primer site; cDNA carried unique molecular identifiers. TCRdb processed the 5' RACE reads anew with MiXCR; each CDR3 protein has one entry. In the table there are around 340,000 distinct CDR3 sequences, 7% to 9.5% of which are singletons. Sequenced input: naive T cells sorted from blood. The chain uses TRBV11-1 and TRBJ2-1, with 14 bases matching TRBD2. This receptor was identified in a woman aged 50 to 65 in good health. As DNA, the CDR3 is TGTGCCAGCAGCCTGCAGGGACTAGCGGGAGTAGCTGAGCAGTTCTTC. This sequence encodes CASSLQGLAGVAEQFF.